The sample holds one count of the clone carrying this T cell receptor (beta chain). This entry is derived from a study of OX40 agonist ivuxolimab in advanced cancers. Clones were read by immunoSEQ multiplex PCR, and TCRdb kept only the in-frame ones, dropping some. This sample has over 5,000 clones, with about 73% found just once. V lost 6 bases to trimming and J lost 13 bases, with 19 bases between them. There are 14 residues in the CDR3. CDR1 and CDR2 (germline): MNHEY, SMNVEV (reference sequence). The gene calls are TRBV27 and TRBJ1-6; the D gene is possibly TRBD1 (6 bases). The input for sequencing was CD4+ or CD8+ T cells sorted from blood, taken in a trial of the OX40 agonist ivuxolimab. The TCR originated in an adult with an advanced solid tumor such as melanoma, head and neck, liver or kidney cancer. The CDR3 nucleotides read TGTGCCAGCAGGATCGGGACACTAGGTTTTCCCCTCCACTTT. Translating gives CASRIGTLGFPLHF.